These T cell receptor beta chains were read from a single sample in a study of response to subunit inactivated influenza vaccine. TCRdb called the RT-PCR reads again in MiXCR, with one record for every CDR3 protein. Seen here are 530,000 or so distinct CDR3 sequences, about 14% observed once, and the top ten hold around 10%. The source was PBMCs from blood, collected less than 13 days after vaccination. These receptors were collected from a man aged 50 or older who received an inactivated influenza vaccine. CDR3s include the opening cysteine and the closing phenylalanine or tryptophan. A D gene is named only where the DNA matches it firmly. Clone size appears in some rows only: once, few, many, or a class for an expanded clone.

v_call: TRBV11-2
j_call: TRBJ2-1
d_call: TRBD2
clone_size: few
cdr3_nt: TGTGCCAGCAGCTCTTCTGAGACGGGAGGGCCTACCTACAATGAGCAGTTCTTC
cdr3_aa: CASSSSETGGPTYNEQFF

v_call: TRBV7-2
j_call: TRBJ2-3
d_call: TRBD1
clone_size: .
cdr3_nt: TGTGCCAGCAGCTCGGGACAGGGGGAGGGGAATACGCAGTATTTT
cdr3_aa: CASSSGQGEGNTQYF

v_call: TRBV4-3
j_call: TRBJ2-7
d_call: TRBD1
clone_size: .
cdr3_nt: TGCGCCAGCAGCCAGGAGGGACAGGGGCCTTTGGTCGAGCAGTACTTC
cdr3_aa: CASSQEGQGPLVEQYF

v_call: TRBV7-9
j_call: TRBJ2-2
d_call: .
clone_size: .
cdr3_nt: TGTGCCAGCAGCCTTGTAGGGCCTAGCACCGGGGAGCTGTTTTTT
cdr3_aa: CASSLVGPSTGELFF

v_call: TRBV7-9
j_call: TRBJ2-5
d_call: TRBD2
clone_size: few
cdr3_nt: TGTGCCAGCAGCTTAGTTTCTAGCGGATCCCCCCAAGAGACCCAGTACTTC
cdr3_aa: CASSLVSSGSPQETQYF

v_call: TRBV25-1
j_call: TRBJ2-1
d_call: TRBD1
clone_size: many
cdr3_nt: TGTGCCAGCGGCAAGGGACAGGGGTTGTGGAATGAGCAGTTCTTC
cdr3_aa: CASGKGQGLWNEQFF

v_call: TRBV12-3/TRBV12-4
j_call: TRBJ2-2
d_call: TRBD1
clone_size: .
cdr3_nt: TGTGCCAGCAGCGGGGACAGCTACACCGGGGAGCTGTTTTTT
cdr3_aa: CASSGDSYTGELFF

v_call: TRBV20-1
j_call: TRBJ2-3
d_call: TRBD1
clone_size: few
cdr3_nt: TGCAGTGCTAGAGATCTGTCCAGGGGGCCCCCAGATACGCAGTATTTT
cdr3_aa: CSARDLSRGPPDTQYF

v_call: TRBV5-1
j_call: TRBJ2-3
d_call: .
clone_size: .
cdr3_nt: TGCGCCAGCAGCTGGGGGACGGAGTCAGATACGCAGTATTTT
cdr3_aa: CASSWGTESDTQYF

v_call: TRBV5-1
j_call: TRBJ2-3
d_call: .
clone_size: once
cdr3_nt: TGCGCCAGCAGCTTGGCGGAGGGGGCAGGCGGGACAGATACGCAGTATTTT
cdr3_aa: CASSLAEGAGGTDTQYF

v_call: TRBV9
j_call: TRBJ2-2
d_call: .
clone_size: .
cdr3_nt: TGTGCCAGCAGCGTAGATCAGTTAAACACCGGGGAGCTGTTTTTT
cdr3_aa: CASSVDQLNTGELFF

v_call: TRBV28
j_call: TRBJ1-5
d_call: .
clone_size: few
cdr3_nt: TGTGCCAGCAGTCTGACTACAGGGTGGCCCCAGCATTTT
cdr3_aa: CASSLTTGWPQHF

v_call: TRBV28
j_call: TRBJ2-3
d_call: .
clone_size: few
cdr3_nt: TGTGCCAGCAGTTTGGGAGAGACCACAGATACGCAGTATTTT
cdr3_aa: CASSLGETTDTQYF

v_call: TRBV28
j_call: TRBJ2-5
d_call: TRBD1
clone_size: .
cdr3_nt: TGTGCCAGCAGTTCCCCCCTCTACAGGGGGTTGAAGACCCAGTACTTC
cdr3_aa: CASSSPLYRGLKTQYF

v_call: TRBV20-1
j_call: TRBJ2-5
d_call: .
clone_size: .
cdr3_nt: TGCAGTGCTAGAGTAGAATACTCTCGACGCGGTTGGGAAGAGACCCAGTACTTC
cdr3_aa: CSARVEYSRRGWEETQYF

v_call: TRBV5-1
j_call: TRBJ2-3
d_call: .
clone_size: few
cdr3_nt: TGCGCCAGCAGCATGGGACCGTCAGATACGCAGTATTTT
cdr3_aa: CASSMGPSDTQYF

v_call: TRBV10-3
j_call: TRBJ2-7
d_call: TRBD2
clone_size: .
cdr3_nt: TGTGCCATCAGTGAGCAGGGACTAGCGGGAGGCTCCCACTACGAGCAGTACTTC
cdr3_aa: CAISEQGLAGGSHYEQYF

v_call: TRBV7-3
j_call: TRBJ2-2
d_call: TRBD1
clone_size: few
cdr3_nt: TGTGCCAGCAGCTCTGAAAGACAGGGCCACGGGGAGCTGTTTTTT
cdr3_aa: CASSSERQGHGELFF

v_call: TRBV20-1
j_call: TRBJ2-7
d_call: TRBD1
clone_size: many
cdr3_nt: TGCAGTGCTAGTAGTGGTGGACAGGAGGACGAGCAGTACTTC
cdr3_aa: CSASSGGQEDEQYF

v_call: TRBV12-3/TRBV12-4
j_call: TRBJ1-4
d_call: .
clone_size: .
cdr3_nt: TGTGCCAGCAGACCCGCAGGGTGGTATGAAAAACTGTTTTTT
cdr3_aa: CASRPAGWYEKLFF

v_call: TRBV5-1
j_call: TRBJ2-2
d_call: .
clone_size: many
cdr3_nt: TGCGCCAGCAGCTTTGTCGAAGGGTCGGGCACCGGGGAGCTGTTTTTT
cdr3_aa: CASSFVEGSGTGELFF

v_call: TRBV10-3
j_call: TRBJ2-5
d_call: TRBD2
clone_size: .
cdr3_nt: TGTGCCACCGGGGGGGTTCAGGAGACCCAGTACTTC
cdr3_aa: CATGGVQETQYF

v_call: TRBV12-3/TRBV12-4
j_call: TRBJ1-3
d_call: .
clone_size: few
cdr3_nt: TGTGCCAGCGGACACGGGGTTCCTGGAAACACCATATATTTT
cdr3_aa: CASGHGVPGNTIYF

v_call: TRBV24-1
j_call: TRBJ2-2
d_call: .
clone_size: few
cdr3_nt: TGTGCCACCAGTGCTTTTACCGGGGAGCTGTTTTTT
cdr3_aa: CATSAFTGELFF

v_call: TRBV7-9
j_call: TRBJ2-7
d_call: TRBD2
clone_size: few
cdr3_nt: TGTGCCAGCAGCCCGGGCGGGACTAATAACTACGAGCAGTACTTC
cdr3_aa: CASSPGGTNNYEQYF